Each of the 9 T cell receptor beta chains below was sequenced from the same sample in a study of human T cells and chemical hapten exposure. Time point denoted: patch test 1, 2 weeks after DPC sensitization. The treatment denotes: therapeutic diphenylcyclopropenone sensitization with weekly scalp DPC. TCRdb analysed the RACE reads with MiXCR anew, one entry per CDR3 protein. The sample lists approximately 400,000 distinct CDR3 sequences; about 4.4% were seen once. This material consisted of whole blood, taken in connection with sensitization to the hapten diphenylcyclopropenone (DPC). All receptors derive from a woman aged 50 to 60 with alopecia areata. Some clones in this sample may be carry-over from other donors' samples.

This clonotype was recorded a few times. The chain employs TRBV6-1 and TRBJ1-1; D is unclear. Trimming left V 3 bases short and J 0 bases short, with 14 bases between. There are 16 residues in the CDR3. Per germline, CDR1 MNHNS and CDR2 SASEGT. The CDR3 is CASSEAHSRVNTEAFF. In nucleotides, the CDR3 is TGTGCCAGCAGTGAGGCCCACTCGAGGGTGAACACTGAAGCTTTCTTT.

This clonotype came up many times. The V and J genes are TRBV20-1 and TRBJ2-3; D gene unclear. V was trimmed by 3 bases and J by 2 bases, leaving 9 bases between them. The CDR3 runs 13 residues. Germline assignment: CDR1 DFQATT and CDR2 SNEGSKA (reference sequence). CDR3 residues: CSASRPDTDTQYF. CDR3 coding DNA: TGCAGTGCTAGTCGCCCAGACACAGATACGCAGTATTTT.

This clonotype has ten or more counts. The chain employs TRBV29-1 and TRBJ2-2, with TRBD1 identical over 7 bases. The CDR3 runs 13 residues. V shed 4 bases, J shed 3 bases, and the junction held 2 bases outside the gene matches. Germline V gives CDR1 SQVTM, CDR2 ANQGSEA. CDR3: CSVGGGDTGELFF. As DNA, the CDR3 is TGCAGCGTTGGAGGGGGCGACACCGGGGAGCTGTTTTTT.

This clonotype has ten or more counts. The chain links TRBV7-9 to TRBJ2-3, with D possibly being TRBD1 (6 bases). Germline values: CDR1 SEHNR, CDR2 FQNEAQ (reference sequence). Trimming stripped 0 bases from V and 8 bases from J, with 21 bases between. This CDR3 is 17 amino acids long. The CDR3, as DNA: TGTGCCAGCAGCTTAGCGACCCCCGACAGGAAAAGGAGTACGCAGTATTTT. Translating gives CASSLATPDRKRSTQYF.

The rearrangement joins TRBV29-1 to TRBJ2-3; D not resolved. Trimming removed 3 bases at V and 6 bases at J, with 7 bases between. Germline V gene lookup returns CDR1 SQVTM and CDR2 ANQGSEA. This CDR3 has 11 residues. For the CDR3, the DNA is TGCAGCGTTGATCTGAGCGATACGCAGTATTTT. This translates into CSVDLSDTQYF.

In its sample, this clonotype was seen many times. V gene TRBV7-9 combines with J gene TRBJ1-1, with D unresolved. V was cut by 5 bases and J by 2 bases, with 12 bases left in between. This CDR3 has 14 residues. From germline, CDR1 is SEHNR and CDR2 FQNEAQ (reference sequence). CDR3 loop: CASSPMGINTEAFF. The DNA for the CDR3 is TGTGCCAGCAGCCCGATGGGGATTAACACTGAAGCTTTCTTT.

This clonotype showed up just a few times. CDR3 residues: CASSVSGRGADTQYF. The CDR3 nucleotides are TGTGCCAGCAGCGTATCGGGCCGCGGGGCAGATACGCAGTATTTT. V is TRBV9 and J is TRBJ2-3, with D perhaps matching TRBD2 (6 bases). CDR3 length: 15 residues. V lost 1 base to trimming and J lost 4 bases, with 13 bases between them. Germline V lookup: CDR1 SGDLS, CDR2 YYNGEE.

This clonotype came up many times. The chain uses TRBV7-8 and TRBJ1-4; TRBD1 agrees at 9 bases. This CDR3 comprises 15 residues. Germline CDR1 is SGHVS and CDR2 is FQNEAQ. The J segment lost 2 bases and the V segment lost 4 bases, leaving 2 bases of the junction unmatched. The CDR3 DNA is TGTGCCAGCAGCTCTGGACAGGGGACTAATGAAAAACTGTTTTTT. Translation: CASSSGQGTNEKLFF.

This clonotype was observed a few times. The chain combines TRBV24-1 with TRBJ2-2; 8 nucleotides agree with TRBD1. The CDR3 spans 14 residues. Germline V gives CDR1 KGHDR, CDR2 SFDVKD. The ends lost 9 bases at V and 4 bases at J; junction bases unmatched: 6. CDR3 region: CATAPGQATGELFF. In DNA form, the CDR3 reads TGTGCCACCGCCCCGGGACAGGCCACCGGGGAGCTGTTTTTT.